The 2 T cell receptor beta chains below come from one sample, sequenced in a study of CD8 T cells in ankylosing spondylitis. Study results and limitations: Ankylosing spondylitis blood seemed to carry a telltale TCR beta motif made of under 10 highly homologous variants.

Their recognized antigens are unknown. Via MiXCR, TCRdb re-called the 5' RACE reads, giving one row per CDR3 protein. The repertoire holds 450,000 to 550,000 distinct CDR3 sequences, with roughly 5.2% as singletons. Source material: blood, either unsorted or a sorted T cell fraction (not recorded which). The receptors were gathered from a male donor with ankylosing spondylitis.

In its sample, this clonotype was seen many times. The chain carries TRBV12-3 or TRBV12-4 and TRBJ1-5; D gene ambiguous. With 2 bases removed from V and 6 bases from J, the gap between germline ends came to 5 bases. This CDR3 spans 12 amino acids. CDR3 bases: TGTGCCAGCAGTTTACTAGGTCAGCCCCAGCATTTT. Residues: CASSLLGQPQHF.

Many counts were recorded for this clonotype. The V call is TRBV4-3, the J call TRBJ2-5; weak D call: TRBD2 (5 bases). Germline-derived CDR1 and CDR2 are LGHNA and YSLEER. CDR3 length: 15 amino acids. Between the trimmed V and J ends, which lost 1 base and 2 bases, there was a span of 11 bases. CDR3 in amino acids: CASSQVGGGQETQYF. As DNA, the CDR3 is TGCGCCAGCAGCCAAGTCGGCGGAGGACAAGAGACCCAGTACTTC.